These 24 T cell receptor beta chains came from one sample sequenced in a study of cytomegalovirus exposure and HLA in healthy donors. Both 60 Vbeta primers and 13 Jbeta primers went into the PCR. Sequencing used immunoSEQ multiplex PCR; TCRdb keeps in-frame clones, though not all of them. Among about 250,000 clones listed, roughly 73% were seen once. The sample consisted of PBMCs. The receptors stem from a boy younger than 18 in good health and CMV-seronegative.

This chain connects TRBV9 to TRBJ2-5, with 10 bases lining up with TRBD2. V gave up 3 bases and J gave up 1 base; unmatched junction bases: 3. Germline V gene data show CDR1 as SGDLS and CDR2 as YYNGEE. CDR3 length: 15 amino acids. The CDR3 DNA reads as TGTGCCAGCAGCGCTAGCGGGGGACGCCAAGAGACCCAGTACTTC. This codes for CASSASGGRQETQYF.

The chain links TRBV19 to TRBJ1-1; tentative D call: TRBD1 (6 bases). Germline-derived CDR1 and CDR2 are LNHDA and SQIVND (reference sequence). Between the trimmed V and J ends, which lost 3 bases and 1 base, there was a span of 15 bases. This CDR3 comprises 16 residues. CDR3 sequence reads: CASSMAGARGNTEAFF. CDR3 DNA: TGTGCCAGTAGTATGGCAGGGGCGCGAGGGAACACTGAAGCTTTCTTT.

V gene TRBV11-3 combines with J gene TRBJ1-1, with D perhaps TRBD1 (5 bases). This CDR3 is built from 15 residues. Germline CDR1 SGHNT, CDR2 YENEEA. Trimming took off 8 bases at V and 1 base at J, with 17 bases between the two ends. The DNA for the CDR3 is TGTGCCAGCCTACAGGCTCACCGAACGAACACTGAAGCTTTCTTT. Protein product: CASLQAHRTNTEAFF.

V is TRBV5-4 and J is TRBJ2-1; 8 bases are shared with TRBD2. V gave up 0 bases and J gave up 4 bases; unmatched junction bases: 6. The germline gives CDR1 SGHNT, CDR2 YYREEE (reference sequence). The CDR3 is made up of 16 amino acids. CDR3 DNA sequence: TGTGCCAGCAGCTTGGCTCTGGCTAGCGGGTACAATGAGCAGTTCTTC. Amino acids: CASSLALASGYNEQFF.

This rearrangement joins TRBV4-2 to TRBJ2-7; 8 nucleotides line up with TRBD2. Germline V gene sequence: CDR1 LGHNA, CDR2 YNFKEQ. The trim removed 0 bases at V and 5 bases at J, leaving 6 bases unmatched. The CDR3 contains 15 residues. The CDR3 bases are TGTGCCAGCAGCCAAGATCGGTGGACTAGCAACGAGCAGTACTTC. Amino acids: CASSQDRWTSNEQYF.

The V gene is TRBV2, the J gene TRBJ2-5; TRBD2 agrees at 13 bases. The CDR3 has 15 amino acids. After removal of 8 bases from V and 1 base from J, the junction contained 4 bases not matched to a gene. Germline-derived CDR1 and CDR2 are SNHLY and FYNNEI. CDR3 DNA sequence: TGTGCCAGCGGAGGACTAGCGGGGGTCCAAGAGACCCAGTACTTC. Translated, it gives CASGGLAGVQETQYF.

The chain employs TRBV6-1 and TRBJ1-1; D not resolved. V was clipped by 4 bases and J by 11 bases, with 17 bases between them. In germline, CDR1 is MNHNS, CDR2 SASEGT. CDR3 size: 13 residues. The CDR3 coding sequence is TGTGCCAGCAGTGGAGGACCCAAAGCGGGGGCTTTCTTT. As protein: CASSGGPKAGAFF.

This clone was detected only a few times. The chain has TRBV30 and TRBJ2-2, with D tentatively TRBD2 (5 bases). V lost 0 bases, J lost 7 bases, and 12 bases lay in between. Germline V gene data show CDR1 as GTSNPN and CDR2 as SVGIG (reference sequence). This CDR3 comprises 14 residues. The CDR3 DNA reads as TGTGCCTGGAGTGTAAGGACTGAACGCGGGGAGCTGTTTTTT. It translates to CAWSVRTERGELFF. The variable domain in full, completed from reference TRBV30 and TRBJ2-2, reads SQTIHQWPATLVQPVGSPLSLECTVEGTSNPNLYWYRQAAGRGLQLLFYSVGIGQISSEVPQNLSASRPQDRQFILSSKKLLLSDSGFYLCAWSVRTERGELFFGEGSRLTVL.

The gene calls are TRBV2 and TRBJ2-1; D is possibly TRBD2 (5 bases). This CDR3 region has 17 residues. Between the trimmed V and J ends, which lost 4 bases and 5 bases, there was a span of 21 bases. CDR1 and CDR2 from the germline V gene are SNHLY and FYNNEI. The CDR3 region is CASSGLTSPEQNNEQFF. In DNA form, the CDR3 reads TGTGCCAGCAGTGGACTAACTAGTCCCGAGCAGAACAATGAGCAGTTCTTC.

The V and J genes are TRBV11-3 and TRBJ2-1, with 7 bases lining up with TRBD1. Germline loops: CDR1 SGHNT, CDR2 YENEEA. J lost 0 bases, V lost 8 bases, and 1 base had no gene match. The CDR3 totals 13 residues. CDR3 loop: CASRDSSYNEQFF. CDR3 DNA: TGTGCCAGCCGGGACAGCTCCTACAATGAGCAGTTCTTC.

The chain uses TRBV19 and TRBJ2-5; TRBD2 matches 15 bases. The germline gives CDR1 LNHDA, CDR2 SQIVND (reference sequence). The CDR3 covers 19 residues. Unmatched junction bases numbered 18, after V lost 7 bases and J lost 6 bases. CDR3 coding DNA: TGTGCCAGTACCTCTCTCCTTGGACTAGCGGGAGGGCCCGGGAAGACCCAGTACTTC. This encodes CASTSLLGLAGGPGKTQYF.

V is TRBV10-3 and J is TRBJ1-2; 9 positions match TRBD1. The J segment lost 3 bases and the V segment lost 3 bases, leaving 11 bases of the junction unmatched. The germline gives CDR1 ENHRY, CDR2 SYGVKD. The CDR3 extends over 17 amino acids. CDR3 coding DNA: TGTGCCATCAGTGATGCGGGACAGGGATTTAGTGACTATGGCTACACCTTC. It specifies CAISDAGQGFSDYGYTF.

Regarding this clone: The same CDR3 also results from other DNA sequences found in this sample. V gene TRBV2 combines with J gene TRBJ1-1; 7 bases are shared with TRBD1. CDR1 is SNHLY and CDR2 is FYNNEI in the germline V gene. The CDR3 is 14 amino acids. V trimming: 4 bases; J trimming: 0 bases; junction bases outside the gene matches: 2. The CDR3: CASSGQGMNTEAFF. The CDR3 DNA reads TGTGCCAGCAGTGGACAGGGCATGAACACTGAAGCTTTCTTT. Supplemented by reference TRBV2 and TRBJ1-1, the full variable domain reads EPEVTQTPSHQVTQMGQEVILRCVPISNHLYFYWYRQILGQKVEFLVSFYNNEISEKSEIFDDQFSVERPDGSNFTLKIRSTKLEDSAMYFCASSGQGMNTEAFFGQGTRLTVV.

This rearrangement joins TRBV5-1 to TRBJ2-1; 9 bases are a match to TRBD2. The length of the CDR3 is 18 residues. Germline CDR1 reads SGHRS; CDR2 reads YFSETQ. After removal of 5 bases from V and 4 bases from J, the junction contained 16 bases not matched to a gene. The CDR3 bases are TGCGCCAGCAGTCCGGCCCGCGGTGTTAGCGGGAGTTACAATGAGCAGTTCTTC. This gives the protein CASSPARGVSGSYNEQFF.

This chain connects TRBV6-4 to TRBJ2-3; tentative D call: TRBD2 (7 bases). Germline V gene data show CDR1 as MRHNA and CDR2 as SNTAGT. The CDR3 extends over 14 amino acids. The V end was cut by 2 bases, the J end by 5 bases, with 11 bases between. The CDR3 DNA is TGTGCCAGCAGTGACGGGGGGGCAGGAGATACGCAGTATTTT. The encoded protein is CASSDGGAGDTQYF.

This clone came up a few times. This chain joins TRBV5-1 and TRBJ2-7; tentative D call: TRBD2 (5 bases). V lost 1 base and J lost 1, with 18 bases in between. The CDR3 has 17 amino acids. Germline assignment: CDR1 SGHRS and CDR2 YFSETQ. In DNA, the CDR3 is TGCGCCAGCAGCTTGTCGGTGGAGGAGACGGGTTCCTACGAGCAGTACTTC. Translating it yields CASSLSVEETGSYEQYF.

The V call is TRBV5-5, the J call TRBJ2-7, with D maybe TRBD2 (6 bases). Germline CDR1 is SGHKS and CDR2 is YYEKEE (reference sequence). V was pared by 7 bases and J by 5 bases, with 16 bases between. The CDR3 totals 13 residues. CDR3 in amino acids: CASSTGTQDEQYF. Written as DNA, the CDR3 is TGTGCCAGCTCGACCGGGACTCAGGACGAGCAGTACTTC.

V gene TRBV5-1 combines with J gene TRBJ2-1; 8 nucleotides align to TRBD2. The CDR3 sequence is 15 residues long. Germline V gene data show CDR1 as SGHRS and CDR2 as YFSETQ. The V and J ends lost 4 bases and 6 bases, in that order; junction bases with no gene match: 9. This chain's CDR3 is CASSRLAGGSNEQFF. CDR3 bases: TGCGCCAGCAGCCGTCTCGCGGGAGGTTCCAATGAGCAGTTCTTC. The entire variable domain, with the rest obtained from reference TRBV5-1 and TRBJ2-1, is as follows: KAGVTQTPRYLIKTRGQQVTLSCSPISGHRSVSWYQQTPGQGLQFLFEYFSETQRNKGNFPGRFSGRQFSNSRSEMNVSTLELGDSALYLCASSRLAGGSNEQFFGPGTRLTVL.

CDR3 sequence reads: CASSSQIGTSGDTQYF. The CDR3 coding sequence is TGTGCCAGCAGCTCCCAAATCGGGACTAGCGGCGATACGCAGTATTTT. The V gene is TRBV7-2, the J gene TRBJ2-3, with TRBD2 identical over 11 bases. CDR1 SGHTA and CDR2 FQGNSA come from the germline V gene. V lost 4 bases, J lost 6 bases, and 9 bases stayed unmatched. This CDR3 is built from 16 residues.

The chain employs TRBV5-8 and TRBJ2-7, with D possibly being TRBD1 (5 bases). Looked up from germline, CDR1 is SGHTS and CDR2 is YDEGEE. V gave up 1 base and J gave up 2 bases, with 10 bases separating them. The CDR3 covers 14 residues. The CDR3 reads CASSLHRIAYEQYF. The DNA of the CDR3 is TGTGCCAGCAGCTTGCACAGGATTGCCTACGAGCAGTACTTC.

This chain links TRBV30 with TRBJ1-2; 7 bases line up with TRBD1. Germline trimming cut 8 bases from V and 3 bases from J; bases unmatched to any gene: 18. The germline V gene has CDR1 GTSNPN and CDR2 SVGIG (reference sequence). The length of the CDR3 is 16 residues. CDR3 region: CAGRDSSKTVYYGYTF. In DNA, the CDR3 is TGTGCCGGACGGGACAGCTCCAAAACGGTCTACTATGGCTACACCTTC.

The chain employs TRBV25-1 and TRBJ2-2; possible D gene TRBD2, 5 bases. Trimming took 4 bases from V and 2 from J, leaving 8 bases between them. Germline loops: CDR1 MGHDK, CDR2 SYGVNS. CDR3 size: 14 residues. Here the CDR3 reads CASSVGRNTGELFF. In DNA, the CDR3 is TGTGCCAGCAGTGTGGGGAGAAACACCGGGGAGCTGTTTTTT.

V gene TRBV6-1 combines with J gene TRBJ2-7; TRBD1 agrees at 8 bases. Germline lookup yields CDR1 MNHNS and CDR2 SASEGT. CDR3 length: 15 residues. After removal of 5 bases from V and 1 base from J, the junction contained 7 bases not matched to a gene. CDR3 residues: CASSPRTGPSYEQYF. The CDR3 DNA follows: TGTGCCAGCAGTCCTAGGACAGGGCCATCCTACGAGCAGTACTTC.

This chain connects TRBV7-6 to TRBJ2-7, with unresolved D. Trimming took 2 bases from V and 3 from J, leaving 14 bases between them. This CDR3 region has 15 residues. Germline loops: CDR1 SGHVS, CDR2 FNYEAQ. CDR3 loop: CASSLLTSSHYEQYF. The CDR3 DNA sequence: TGTGCCAGCAGCTTACTTACGAGCTCCCACTACGAGCAGTACTTC. Using reference TRBV7-6 and TRBJ2-7 for the parts outside the CDR3, the full variable domain is GAGVSQSPRYKVTKRGQDVALRCDPISGHVSLYWYRQALGQGPEFLTYFNYEAQQDKSGLPNDRFSAERPEGSISTLTIQRTEQRDSAMYRCASSLLTSSHYEQYFGPGTRLTVT.